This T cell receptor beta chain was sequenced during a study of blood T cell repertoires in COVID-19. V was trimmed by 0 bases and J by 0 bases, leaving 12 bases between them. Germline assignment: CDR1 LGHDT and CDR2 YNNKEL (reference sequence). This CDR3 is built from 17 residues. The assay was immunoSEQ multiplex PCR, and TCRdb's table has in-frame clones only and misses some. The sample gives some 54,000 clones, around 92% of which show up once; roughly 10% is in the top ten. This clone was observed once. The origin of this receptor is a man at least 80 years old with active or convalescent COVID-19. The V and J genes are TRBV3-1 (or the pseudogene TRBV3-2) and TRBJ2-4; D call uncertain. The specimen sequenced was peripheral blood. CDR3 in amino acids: CASSQEPGPIAKNIQYF. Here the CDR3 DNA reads TGTGCCAGCAGCCAAGAGCCGGGTCCTATAGCCAAAAACATTCAGTACTTC.